This entry concerns a single T cell receptor beta chain. What it binds is unknown. The data belong to a study of shared clonotypes between healthy human individuals. Regarding the study as a whole: Naive subsets typically showed greater estimated richness than memory subsets.

The germline V gene has CDR1 MNHEY and CDR2 SMNVEV (reference sequence). The CDR3 sequence is 11 residues long. The J segment lost 15 bases and the V segment lost 8 bases, leaving 5 bases of the junction unmatched. Clones were read by immunoSEQ multiplex PCR, and TCRdb kept only the in-frame ones, dropping some. Found here are approximately 1.4 million clones, 95% to 99% of them singletons; the top ten hold 0.45%. The gene calls are TRBV27 and TRBJ2-1; 12 bases line up with TRBD2. The sample consisted of naive CD4+ T cells sorted from blood. Sample subset: CD45RA+ positively selected. This TCR was recovered from a man aged 25 to 40 in good health. The CDR3 loop reads CASATSGRLFF. The CDR3 DNA reads as TGTGCCAGCGCGACTAGCGGGAGATTGTTCTTC.